The 10 T cell receptor beta chains below were found in one sample sequenced in a study of T-cell reconstitution after alpha-beta-depleted transplantation in children. Preparation of the TCRbeta library involved a method that used unique molecular identifiers. TCRdb re-called the PCR reads with MiXCR, one entry per CDR3 protein. The data hold hundreds of thousands of distinct CDR3 sequences, with roughly a tenth observed a single time. The starting material was PBMCs, obtained before TCRalphabeta/CD19-depleted stem cell transplant. The receptors shown here come from a boy younger than two with acute myeloid leukemia, due to receive a stem cell transplant.

Ten or more counts support this clonotype. The rearrangement uses TRBV7-2 and TRBJ2-1; possible D gene TRBD2, 6 bases. Germline-derived CDR1 and CDR2 are SGHTA and FQGNSA. Trimming shortened V by 0 bases and J by 7 bases, and 16 bases separated the two germline ends. The CDR3 length is 16 residues. The CDR3 loop is CASSLAHGSVRNEQFF. DNA of the CDR3: TGTGCCAGCAGCTTAGCGCACGGGAGCGTGAGGAATGAGCAGTTCTTC.

This clonotype was counted many times. The CDR3 DNA reads as TGCAGTGCTAGTCGCCAGTTTATCAACTATGGCTACACCTTC. It specifies CSASRQFINYGYTF. The V and J genes are TRBV20-1 and TRBJ1-2; D is ambiguous. The CDR3 is made up of 14 amino acids. Germline assignment: CDR1 DFQATT and CDR2 SNEGSKA (reference sequence). Trimming shortened V by 3 bases and J by 2 bases, and 13 bases separated the two germline ends.

This clonotype showed up many times. The rearrangement joins TRBV9 to TRBJ2-4; D uncertain. This CDR3 comprises 15 residues. V was pared by 4 bases and J by 0 bases, with 11 bases between. The germline gives CDR1 SGDLS, CDR2 YYNGEE. CDR3 protein: CASSTSYRAKNIQYF. CDR3 bases: TGTGCCAGCAGCACTTCCTACAGAGCCAAAAACATTCAGTACTTC.

Turning to this clonotype: Just one base apart from a much larger clone, this may be a read error. CDR3 sequence (DNA): TGTGCCATCACTGACAGTCTAGGCAAAAACATTCAGTACTTC. Encoded protein: CAITDSLGKNIQYF. This chain uses TRBV10-3 with TRBJ2-4; maybe TRBD1 (5 bases). V dropped 7 bases and J dropped 3 bases, with 13 bases sitting between them. CDR1 and CDR2 from the germline V gene are ENHRY and SYGVKD. This CDR3 is 14 amino acids long.

This clonotype has a count of ten or more. The genes are TRBV7-2 and TRBJ2-3, with 9 nucleotides matching TRBD1. The germline CDR1 and CDR2 sequences are SGHTA and FQGNSA. V lost 5 bases to trimming and J lost 0 bases; unmatched junction nucleotides: 6. The CDR3 contains 16 residues. CDR3 protein: CASSRRDRASTDTQYF. The CDR3 nucleotides are TGTGCCAGCAGCCGCCGGGACAGGGCTAGCACAGATACGCAGTATTTT. Filled out from reference TRBV7-2 and TRBJ2-3, the complete variable domain reads GAGVSQSPSNKVTEKGKDVELRCDPISGHTALYWYRQSLGQGLEFLIYFQGNSAPDKSGLPSDRFSAERTGGSVSTLTIQRTQQEDSAVYLCASSRRDRASTDTQYFGPGTRLTVL.

Notes on this clonotype: A much larger clonotype is one base distant, so this may be a read error. This chain links TRBV7-2 with TRBJ2-3, with TRBD2 identical over 10 bases. Germline V gives CDR1 SGHTA, CDR2 FQGNSA. The CDR3 sequence is 16 residues long. The CDR3 nucleotides are TGTGCCAGCAGTCCCCAACTAGCGGGAATCACACATACGCAGTATTTT. Protein sequence: CASSPQLAGITHTQYF.

This clonotype appeared once. This may come from a read error, since a much larger clone is one base off. The chain is built from TRBV28 and TRBJ2-3, with D possibly TRBD2 on 5 matching bases. Germline lookup yields CDR1 MDHEN and CDR2 SYDVKM. The ends were cut back, 4 bases at V and 6 bases at J, with 14 bases in the middle. This CDR3 spans 14 amino acids. CDR3 DNA sequence: TGTGCCAGCAGTTCTTTGTGGAGGTGGGATACGCAGTATTTT. Its translation is CASSSLWRWDTQYF.

This clonotype appeared many times. The V call is TRBV12-3 or TRBV12-4, the J call TRBJ1-5; D might be TRBD1 (5 bases). With 0 bases removed from V and 7 bases from J, the gap between germline ends came to 13 bases. The CDR3 has 15 residues. CDR3 amino acids: CASSLARGREQPQHF. CDR3 DNA: TGTGCCAGCAGTTTAGCGCGGGGACGGGAGCAGCCCCAGCATTTT.

This clonotype was picked up many times. The rearrangement uses TRBV11-1 and TRBJ2-2; 7 bases are shared with TRBD1. The junction had 9 bases not matched to a gene; V was cut back by 5 bases and J by 3 bases. Germline loops: CDR1 SGHAT, CDR2 FQDESV (reference sequence). The CDR3 covers 16 residues. The CDR3 region has the DNA TGTGCCAGCAGCATAAGTTCGGGACAGTACACCGGGGAGCTGTTTTTT. This codes for CASSISSGQYTGELFF.

This clonotype was observed at least ten times. The chain is built from TRBV4-3 and TRBJ2-1, with D tentatively TRBD2 (6 bases). Germline V gene lookup returns CDR1 LGHNA and CDR2 YSLEER. V was shortened by 2 bases and J by 3 bases, with 17 bases between the two germline ends. The CDR3 covers 17 residues. CDR3 protein: CASSQPSVPTHYNEQFF. The CDR3 coding sequence is TGCGCCAGCAGCCAACCTAGCGTCCCCACCCACTACAATGAGCAGTTCTTC.